The entry below gives a single TCR beta chain sequence along with its context. The clone's antigen remains unknown. Per-base qualities were not stored, and no clone one base away is much larger. These data are taken from a study of blood T cell repertoires in COVID-19 (dated by TCRdb to 2019 to 2021). Regarding the research as a whole: The collaborator samples originated in the United States, Italy and Spain and spanned the acute and convalescent phases of COVID-19. The material from the prospective study consisted of cDNA or gDNA derived from T cells, B-cell-depleted T cells, or PBMCs. Deeply sampled blood TCRbeta repertoires from subjects exposed to, actively infected with, or recovered from COVID-19 were included in the dataset. A freely available public database, intended as a resource for researchers studying the immune response to SARS-CoV-2, is where the repertoires were released. The samples were drawn from the first 160 participants of the ongoing ImmuneRACE study and from 1,254 subjects provided by 6 global collaborators. Nearly every sample came with metadata listing a de-identified subject ID, COVID-19 status, age in years and sex. HLA class I and class II types, where available, came from metadata supplied by the sample provider rather than from assay-based typing. General conclusions and limits of the study: How much clinical and demographic metadata was included differed by source and by participant, and the metadata was provided uncurated.

TCRbeta CDR3 regions were amplified from genomic DNA by means of the immunoSEQ Assay, a bias-controlled multiplex PCR. The original methods were these. The number of nucleated cells in each sample was estimated by amplification of reference gene primers within the assay. Sequence reads were collapsed and filtered to measure the absolute abundance of every unique TCRbeta CDR3 rearrangement. Productive Simpson clonality was computed per sample as the square root of Simpson's diversity index over productive rearrangements. Here the immuneACCESS table is served through TCRdb, limited to in-frame sequences with V and J called. Missing clones are a known gap in these copies; in checked studies unresolved V genes cover under half, and the rest lacks a known reason. D and trimming were read from the DNA, whereas the V and J calls and clone size are those reported in that table. This sample holds over 90,000 clones; 70% to 80% were observed only once. Together, the top ten hold around 9.6% of the sample.

Each collaborating institution followed its own protocols to collect whole blood in K2EDTA tubes. Collaborator samples were shipped for TCRbeta analysis as frozen whole blood, isolated PBMCs, or DNA extracted from either sample type. Via the germline V gene (reference sequence), CDR1 is SGHNT and CDR2 YYREEE. Trimming removed 4 bases from V and 10 bases from J, leaving 20 bases between the germline ends. The CDR3 numbers 14 residues from cysteine through phenylalanine. CDR3 DNA only is kept here, 42 bases in frame from base 1. What was sequenced was peripheral blood. The receptor's source is a man between 60 and 75 years old with active or convalescent COVID-19. The chain was built from TRBV5-4 and TRBJ1-2; TRBD1 is possibly the D segment (5 matching bases). For the CDR3, the sequence is CASSPARGNLDYTF. The DNA is as follows: TGTGCCAGCAGCCCCGCTCGGGGGAATTTAGACTACACCTTC.